A selection of T cell receptor beta chains follows, all from one sample in a study of vaccination effects on CD4 cells after COVID-19. These receptors' targets are unknown. Repertoires were generated with immunoSEQ multiplex PCR, while TCRdb's copy carries only in-frame clones and drops some. In the table there are 20,000 to 25,000 clones, 75% to 85% of which are singletons. Specimen: CD4+ T cells from PBMCs cultured with SARS-CoV-2 spike peptides, collected after COVID-19 vaccination. Receptor source: a human donor who received a COVID-19 vaccine. Some clones in this sample may be carry-over from other donors' samples. CDR3s include the opening cysteine and the closing phenylalanine or tryptophan. Each record gives: J gene, clone size, V gene, D gene, CDR3 protein, CDR3 DNA. D genes are given only for firm matches. Clone size is stated in some rows and not others, as once, few, many or a class when expanded.

TRBJ1-1,-,TRBV6-6,-,CASSYQITEAFF,TGTGCCAGCAGTTACCAGATCACTGAAGCTTTCTTT
TRBJ2-1,few,TRBV3-1/TRBV3-2,-,CASSVWGYEQFF,TGTGCCAGCAGCGTCTGGGGCTATGAGCAGTTCTTC
TRBJ1-5,few,TRBV19,-,CASSTLLDQPQHF,TGTGCCAGTAGTACGTTGCTCGATCAGCCCCAGCATTTT
TRBJ2-1,-,TRBV24-1,-,CATSDQWGTGFYNEQFF,TGTGCCACCAGTGATCAGTGGGGCACAGGGTTCTACAATGAGCAGTTCTTC
TRBJ2-1,-,TRBV5-4,-,CASSLPGNEQFF,TGTGCCAGCAGCTTACCAGGGAATGAGCAGTTCTTC
TRBJ2-2,-,TRBV6-2/TRBV6-3,-,CASSLGLYNTGELFF,TGTGCCAGCAGTTTGGGACTCTATAACACCGGGGAGCTGTTTTTT
TRBJ2-3,once,TRBV7-3,TRBD1,CASSSPGQGWDTQYF,TGTGCCAGCAGCTCTCCGGGACAGGGGTGGGATACGCAGTATTTT
TRBJ1-2,-,TRBV21-1,-,CASRGPSGGKSNYGYTF,TGTGCCAGCAGGGGACCTAGTGGTGGGAAATCAAACTATGGCTACACCTTC
TRBJ2-2,few,TRBV6-1,TRBD1,CASSEWGRGLGELFF,TGTGCCAGCAGTGAATGGGGTAGGGGGCTCGGGGAGCTGTTTTTT
TRBJ1-6,-,TRBV6-6,-,CASSPLDSSYNSPLHF,TGTGCCAGCAGTCCCTTAGACAGCTCCTATAATTCACCCCTCCACTTT
TRBJ2-4,few,TRBV28,-,CASQKQFKSQYF,TGTGCCAGCCAAAAGCAGTTCAAATCTCAGTACTTC
TRBJ1-6,-,TRBV30,-,CAWSGTVYNSPLHF,TGTGCCTGGAGTGGGACAGTCTATAATTCACCCCTCCACTTT
TRBJ2-1,-,TRBV2,-,CASSVLLVQDEQFF,TGTGCCAGCAGTGTTTTGCTAGTTCAGGATGAGCAGTTCTTC
TRBJ1-5,-,TRBV19,-,CASSTPRQGGQPQHF,TGTGCCAGTAGTACTCCGAGGCAGGGAGGTCAGCCCCAGCATTTT
TRBJ2-5,-,TRBV5-1,-,CASSPLTGRETQYF,TGCGCCAGCAGCCCGTTGACGGGGAGGGAGACCCAGTACTTC
TRBJ1-3,few,TRBV6-5,-,CASSRSGSGNTIYF,TGTGCCAGCAGTAGGAGTGGCTCTGGAAACACCATATATTTT
TRBJ2-3,-,TRBV3-1/TRBV3-2,TRBD2,CASSPISSGGTDTQYF,TGTGCCAGCAGCCCCATTTCCAGCGGGGGTACAGATACGCAGTATTTT
TRBJ2-5,once,TRBV2,-,CASSDRRDLGVTQYF,TGTGCCAGCAGTGATCGGAGGGATTTGGGAGTGACCCAGTACTTC
TRBJ1-1,-,TRBV5-1,-,CASSLEGRNTEAFF,TGCGCCAGCAGCTTGGAGGGGAGGAACACTGAAGCTTTCTTT
TRBJ1-1,-,TRBV3-1/TRBV3-2,-,CASSQGTNTEAFF,TGTGCCAGCAGTCAGGGGACGAACACTGAAGCTTTCTTT
TRBJ1-5,once,TRBV2,TRBD1,CASSKTGDNQPQHF,TGTGCCAGCAGTAAGACAGGGGACAATCAGCCCCAGCATTTT
TRBJ2-3,once,TRBV4-3,-,CASSQKGHSTDTQYF,TGCGCCAGCAGCCAAAAGGGGCACAGCACAGATACGCAGTATTTT
TRBJ2-3,-,TRBV19,TRBD2,CASSIARGGATDTQYF,TGTGCCAGTAGTATTGCTCGGGGGGGAGCGACAGATACGCAGTATTTT
TRBJ2-6,few,TRBV6-2/TRBV6-3,-,CASSYWGAGANVLTF,TGTGCCAGCAGTTACTGGGGCGCTGGGGCCAACGTCCTGACTTTC
TRBJ1-1,-,TRBV9,-,CASSVAGTSSTEAFF,TGTGCCAGCAGCGTAGCCGGGACAAGTTCCACTGAAGCTTTCTTT
TRBJ1-2,-,TRBV30,-,CAWSVLGYGYTF,TGTGCCTGGAGTGTACTAGGGTATGGCTACACCTTC
TRBJ1-2,-,TRBV28,-,CASSPGTNNYGYTF,TGTGCCAGCAGTCCCGGGACAAATAACTATGGCTACACCTTC
TRBJ1-5,few,TRBV29-1,-,CSVVVGAQDQPQHF,TGCAGCGTGGTTGTTGGGGCTCAAGATCAGCCCCAGCATTTT
TRBJ1-5,few,TRBV2,-,CASGRDGNQPQHF,TGTGCCAGCGGGAGAGACGGCAATCAGCCCCAGCATTTT
TRBJ2-3,-,TRBV28,-,CASSLVRNTQYF,TGTGCCAGCAGTTTAGTCAGGAATACGCAGTATTTT
TRBJ2-2,medium-sized,TRBV29-1,TRBD1,CSVGDRGDTGELFF,TGCAGCGTTGGGGACAGGGGGGACACCGGGGAGCTGTTTTTT
TRBJ2-1,-,TRBV4-3,TRBD2,CASSQDNSGGAREQFF,TGCGCCAGCAGCCAAGATAATAGCGGGGGGGCCCGGGAGCAGTTCTTC
TRBJ1-1,-,TRBV6-5,TRBD1,CASSSQGAGTEAFF,TGTGCCAGCAGCTCTCAGGGGGCTGGCACTGAAGCTTTCTTT
TRBJ1-1,-,TRBV3-1/TRBV3-2,-,CASSQLGITEAFF,TGTGCCAGCAGCCAACTGGGGATCACTGAAGCTTTCTTT
TRBJ1-1,-,TRBV2,-,CASSVGRDTEAFF,TGTGCCAGCAGTGTGGGGAGGGACACTGAAGCTTTCTTT
TRBJ1-2,-,TRBV5-4,TRBD1,CASSSRTGTNYGYTF,TGTGCCAGCAGCTCCCGGACAGGGACTAACTATGGCTACACCTTC
TRBJ2-6,-,TRBV7-9,TRBD1,CASSSDRVRGANVLTF,TGTGCCAGCAGCTCAGACAGGGTACGTGGGGCCAACGTCCTGACTTTC
TRBJ2-5,-,TRBV6-5,-,CASRRLPPQETQYF,TGTGCCAGCAGGAGACTTCCACCTCAAGAGACCCAGTACTTC
TRBJ1-1,-,TRBV10-3,-,CAISEAGNTEAFF,TGTGCCATCAGTGAGGCGGGTAACACTGAAGCTTTCTTT
TRBJ1-5,-,TRBV6-5,-,CASSRQQSNQPQHF,TGTGCCAGCAGTCGACAGCAGAGCAATCAGCCCCAGCATTTT
TRBJ1-2,medium-sized,TRBV2,-,CASRGTGIYYGYTF,TGTGCCAGCAGGGGCACAGGGATCTACTATGGCTACACCTTC
TRBJ2-5,-,TRBV7-3,TRBD2,CASSLGSTSGGWETQYF,TGTGCCAGCAGCTTGGGCTCGACTAGCGGGGGTTGGGAGACCCAGTACTTC
TRBJ1-1,once,TRBV6-6,-,CASARVYTEAFF,TGTGCCAGCGCGCGGGTTTACACTGAAGCTTTCTTT
TRBJ1-1,few,TRBV5-1,-,CASSLVLNTEAFF,TGCGCCAGCAGCTTGGTCCTAAACACTGAAGCTTTCTTT
TRBJ1-2,-,TRBV7-8,-,CASSLVSPPGGYTF,TGTGCCAGCAGCTTAGTTTCCCCACCGGGTGGCTACACCTTC
TRBJ2-6,once,TRBV7-2,TRBD2,CASSVGGAGANVLTF,TGTGCCAGCAGCGTGGGGGGGGCTGGGGCCAACGTCCTGACTTTC
TRBJ2-2,-,TRBV6-6,-,CASSYGRRVDTGELFF,TGTGCCAGCAGTTATGGACGCCGCGTGGACACCGGGGAGCTGTTTTTT
TRBJ1-5,-,TRBV6-5,TRBD1,CASGQGHQPQHF,TGTGCCAGCGGACAGGGGCATCAGCCCCAGCATTTT
TRBJ1-1,-,TRBV24-1,-,CATSAGQMNTEAFF,TGTGCCACCAGTGCAGGACAGATGAACACTGAAGCTTTCTTT
TRBJ2-5,-,TRBV9,TRBD2,CASSRSGQRGETQYF,TGTGCCAGCAGCCGAAGTGGACAGCGGGGGGAGACCCAGTACTTC